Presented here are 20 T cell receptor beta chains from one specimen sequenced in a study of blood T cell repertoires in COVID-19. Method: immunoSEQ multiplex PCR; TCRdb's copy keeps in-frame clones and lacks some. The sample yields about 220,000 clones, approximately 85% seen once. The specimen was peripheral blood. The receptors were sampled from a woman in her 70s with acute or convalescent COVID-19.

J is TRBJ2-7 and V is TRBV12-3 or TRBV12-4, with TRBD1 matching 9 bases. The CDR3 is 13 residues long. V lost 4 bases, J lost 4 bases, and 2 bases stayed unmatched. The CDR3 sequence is CASSSDRGYEQYF. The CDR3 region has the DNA TGTGCCAGCAGTTCCGACAGGGGGTACGAGCAGTACTTC.

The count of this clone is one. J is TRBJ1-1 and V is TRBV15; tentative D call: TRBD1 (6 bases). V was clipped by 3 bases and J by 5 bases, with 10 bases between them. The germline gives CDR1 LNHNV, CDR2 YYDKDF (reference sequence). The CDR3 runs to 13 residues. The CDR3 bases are TGTGCCACCAGCAGCTTTAGGGGGACTGAAGCTTTCTTT. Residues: CATSSFRGTEAFF.

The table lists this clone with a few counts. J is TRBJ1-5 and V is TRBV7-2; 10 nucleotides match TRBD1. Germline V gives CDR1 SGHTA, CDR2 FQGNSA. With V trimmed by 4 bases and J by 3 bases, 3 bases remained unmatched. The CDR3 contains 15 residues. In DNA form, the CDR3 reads TGTGCCAGCAGCTCCGGGACAGGGGTCAATCAGCCCCAGCATTTT. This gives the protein CASSSGTGVNQPQHF.

The CDR3 DNA reads TGTGCCAGCAGATCATTCCCGGGACAGGGGAACACTGAAGCTTTCTTT. Translated, it gives CASRSFPGQGNTEAFF. This chain connects TRBV5-5 to TRBJ1-1; the match to TRBD1 covers 9 bases. The germline CDR1 and CDR2 sequences are SGHKS and YYEKEE (reference sequence). V lost 5 bases and J lost 1; bases outside the gene matches: 9. CDR3 length: 16 amino acids.

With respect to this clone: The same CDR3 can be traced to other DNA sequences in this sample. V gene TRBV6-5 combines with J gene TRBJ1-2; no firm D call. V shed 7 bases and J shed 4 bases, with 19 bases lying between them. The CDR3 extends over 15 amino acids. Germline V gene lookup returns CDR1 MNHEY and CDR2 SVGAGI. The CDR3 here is CASIIERGSGYGYTF. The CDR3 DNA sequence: TGTGCCAGCATTATCGAACGGGGTTCGGGCTATGGCTACACCTTC.

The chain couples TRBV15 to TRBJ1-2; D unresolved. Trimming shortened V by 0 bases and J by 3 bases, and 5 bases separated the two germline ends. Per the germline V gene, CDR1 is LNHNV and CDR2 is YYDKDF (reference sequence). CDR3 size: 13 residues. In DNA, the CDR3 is TGTGCCACCAGCAGAGATTCAGACTATGGCTACACCTTC. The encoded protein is CATSRDSDYGYTF.

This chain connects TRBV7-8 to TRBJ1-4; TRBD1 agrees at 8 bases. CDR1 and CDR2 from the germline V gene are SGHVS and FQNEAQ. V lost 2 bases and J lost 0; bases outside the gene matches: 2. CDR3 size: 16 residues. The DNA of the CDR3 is TGTGCCAGCAGCTTATCAGGGGGCCCAACTAATGAAAAACTGTTTTTT. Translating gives CASSLSGGPTNEKLFF.

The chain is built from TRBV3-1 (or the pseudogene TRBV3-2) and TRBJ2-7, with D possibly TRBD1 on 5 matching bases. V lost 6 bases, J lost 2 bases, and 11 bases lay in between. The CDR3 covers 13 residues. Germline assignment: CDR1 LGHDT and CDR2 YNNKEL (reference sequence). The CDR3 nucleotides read TGTGCCAGCAGTACTACAGGAACCTACGAGCAGTACTTC. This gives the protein CASSTTGTYEQYF.

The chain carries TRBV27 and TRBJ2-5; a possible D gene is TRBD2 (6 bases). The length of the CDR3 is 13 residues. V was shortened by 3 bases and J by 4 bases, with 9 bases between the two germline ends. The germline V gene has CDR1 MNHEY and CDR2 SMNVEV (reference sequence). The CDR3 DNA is TGTGCCAGCAGTTTTGGGCGGGGAGAGACCCAGTACTTC. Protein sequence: CASSFGRGETQYF.

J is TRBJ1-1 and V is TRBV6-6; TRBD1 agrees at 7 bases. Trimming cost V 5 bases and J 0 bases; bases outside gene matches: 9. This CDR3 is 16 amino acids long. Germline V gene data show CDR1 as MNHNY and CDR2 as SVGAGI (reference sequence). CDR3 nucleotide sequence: TGTGCCAGCAGTCGAAGAACAGGGGTTTTGAACACTGAAGCTTTCTTT. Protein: CASSRRTGVLNTEAFF.

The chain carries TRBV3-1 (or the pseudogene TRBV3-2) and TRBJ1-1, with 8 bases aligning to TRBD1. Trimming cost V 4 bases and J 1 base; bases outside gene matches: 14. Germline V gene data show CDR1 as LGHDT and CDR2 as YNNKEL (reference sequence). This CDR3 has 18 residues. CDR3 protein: CASSLVGDLTGANTEAFF. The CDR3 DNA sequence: TGTGCCAGCAGCCTCGTGGGTGACCTGACAGGGGCGAACACTGAAGCTTTCTTT.

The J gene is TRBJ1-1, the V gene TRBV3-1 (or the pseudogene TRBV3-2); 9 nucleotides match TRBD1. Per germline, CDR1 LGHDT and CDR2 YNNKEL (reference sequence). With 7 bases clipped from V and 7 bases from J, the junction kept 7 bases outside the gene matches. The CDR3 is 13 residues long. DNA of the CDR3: TGTGCCAGCATCGGGACAGGGAGGAGTGAAGCTTTCTTT. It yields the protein CASIGTGRSEAFF.

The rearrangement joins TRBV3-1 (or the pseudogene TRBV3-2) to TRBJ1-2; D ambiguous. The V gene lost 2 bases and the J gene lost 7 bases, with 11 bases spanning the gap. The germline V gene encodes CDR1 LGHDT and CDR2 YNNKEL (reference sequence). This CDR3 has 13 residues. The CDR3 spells CASSQTPEAGYTF. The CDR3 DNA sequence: TGTGCCAGCAGCCAAACCCCCGAGGCTGGCTACACCTTC.

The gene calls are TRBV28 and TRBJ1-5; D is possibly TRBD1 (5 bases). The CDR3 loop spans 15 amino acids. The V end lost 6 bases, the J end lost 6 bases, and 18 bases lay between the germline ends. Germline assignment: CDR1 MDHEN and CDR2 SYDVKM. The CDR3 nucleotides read TGTGCCAGCAGCCACCTTGGGCAGGGTTCTCAGCCCCAGCATTTT. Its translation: CASSHLGQGSQPQHF.

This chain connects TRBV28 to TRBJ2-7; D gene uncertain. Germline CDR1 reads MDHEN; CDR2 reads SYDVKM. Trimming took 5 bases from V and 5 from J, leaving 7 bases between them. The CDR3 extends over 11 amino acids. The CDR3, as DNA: TGTGCCAGCAGTAACTATGACGAGCAGTACTTC. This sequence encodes CASSNYDEQYF.

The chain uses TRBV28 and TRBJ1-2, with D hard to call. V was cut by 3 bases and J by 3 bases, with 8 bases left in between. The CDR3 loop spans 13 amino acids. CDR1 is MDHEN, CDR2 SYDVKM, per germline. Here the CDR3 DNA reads TGTGCCAGCAGTTTCAACAGCTACTATGGCTACACCTTC. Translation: CASSFNSYYGYTF.

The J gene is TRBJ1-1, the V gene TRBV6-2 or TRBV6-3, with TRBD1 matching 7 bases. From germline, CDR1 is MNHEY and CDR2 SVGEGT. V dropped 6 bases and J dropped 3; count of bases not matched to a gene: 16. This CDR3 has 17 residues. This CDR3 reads CASSRDRDRFGDTEAFF. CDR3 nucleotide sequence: TGTGCCAGCAGCCGAGACAGGGATCGGTTTGGGGACACTGAAGCTTTCTTT.

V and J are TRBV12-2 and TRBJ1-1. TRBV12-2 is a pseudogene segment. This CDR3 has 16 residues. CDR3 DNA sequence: TGTGCAAGTCGCCGAGAAACCCGGGACTTTCACACTGAAGCTTTCTTT. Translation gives CASRRETRDFHTEAFF.

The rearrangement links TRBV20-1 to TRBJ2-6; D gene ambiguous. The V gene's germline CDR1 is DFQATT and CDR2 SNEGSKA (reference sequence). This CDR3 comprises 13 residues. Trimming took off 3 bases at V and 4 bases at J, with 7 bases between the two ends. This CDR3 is CSASSSGANVLTF. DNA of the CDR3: TGCAGTGCTAGTTCCTCCGGGGCCAACGTCCTGACTTTC.

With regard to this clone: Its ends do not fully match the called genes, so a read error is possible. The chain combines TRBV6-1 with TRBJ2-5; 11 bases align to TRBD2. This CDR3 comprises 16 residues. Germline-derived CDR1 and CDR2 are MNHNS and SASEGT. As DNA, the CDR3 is TGTGCCAGCTGTGAGGCTAGCGGGGGGCTCGGGGAGACCCAGTACTTC. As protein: CASCEASGGLGETQYF.